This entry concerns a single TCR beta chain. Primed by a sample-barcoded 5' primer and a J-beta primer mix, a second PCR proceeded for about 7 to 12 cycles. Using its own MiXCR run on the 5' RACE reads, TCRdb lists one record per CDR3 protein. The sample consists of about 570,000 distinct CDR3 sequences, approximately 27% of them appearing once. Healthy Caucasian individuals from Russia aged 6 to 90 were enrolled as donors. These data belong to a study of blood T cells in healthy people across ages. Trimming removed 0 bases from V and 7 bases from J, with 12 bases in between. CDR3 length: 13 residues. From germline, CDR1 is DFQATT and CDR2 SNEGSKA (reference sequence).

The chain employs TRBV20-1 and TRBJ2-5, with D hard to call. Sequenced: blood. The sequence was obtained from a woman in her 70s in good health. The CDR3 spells CSARDRPLGTQYF. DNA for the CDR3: TGCAGTGCTAGAGATCGACCCTTAGGGACCCAGTACTTC.